The rows below give T cell receptor beta chains drawn from one sample of a study of cytomegalovirus exposure and HLA in healthy donors. Profiling relied on immunoSEQ multiplex PCR, and the TCRdb table lists in-frame clones only, not all of them. Among 200,000 or so clones listed, approximately 80% were seen once. The sequencing sample was made of PBMCs. Receptor source: a woman in her twenties or thirties in good health and CMV-seropositive. Both conserved end residues are part of each CDR3. The D gene is left open where the match is weak. Only part of the rows carry a size: once, few, many, or a class if the clone is expanded.

>-|TRBJ2-2|-|TRBV27
TGTGCCAGCTCGGCGGGCGGGGAGCTGTTTTTT
CASSAGGELFF
>few|TRBJ1-2|-|TRBV2
TGTGCCAGCAGCGTATTGGGTAGCGGCTACACCTTC
CASSVLGSGYTF
>-|TRBJ1-5|TRBD1|TRBV19
TGTGCCAGTAGTGGGGACAGGGGGATGAATCAGCCCCAGCATTTT
CASSGDRGMNQPQHF
>-|TRBJ2-2|TRBD2|TRBV28
TGTGCCAGCAGAATGGCCAGCGGGAGGACGTCCGGGGAGCTGTTTTTT
CASRMASGRTSGELFF
>-|TRBJ1-1|-|TRBV2
TGTGCCAGCAGATTTCACAGGGCCGTGAACACTGAAGCTTTCTTT
CASRFHRAVNTEAFF
>-|TRBJ2-3|TRBD2|TRBV7-8
TGTGCCAGCAGCTTAAGGGAGACTAGCGGGTTTAGCACAGATACGCAGTATTTT
CASSLRETSGFSTDTQYF
>few|TRBJ2-5|TRBD2|TRBV11-3
TGTGCCAGCAGCTTAGATCACCGGGAGGGCCGAGAGACCCAGTACTTC
CASSLDHREGRETQYF
>-|TRBJ1-5|-|TRBV21-1
TGTGCCAGCAGCAAAGTGACGGGACAGGGGGCTATGAGGCGCAATCAGCCCCAGCATTTT
CASSKVTGQGAMRRNQPQHF
>-|TRBJ2-3|TRBD2|TRBV6-6
TGTGCCAGCAGTTACGGGAGCGGGACCCCAGATACGCAGTATTTT
CASSYGSGTPDTQYF
>-|TRBJ1-1|-|TRBV9
TGTGCCAGCAGCGTAGCTGGTAGTGAAGCTTTCTTT
CASSVAGSEAFF
>-|TRBJ2-7|-|TRBV5-8
TGTGCCAGCAACCTAGGACAGACCTACGAGCAGTACTTC
CASNLGQTYEQYF
>-|TRBJ2-7|TRBD1|TRBV4-1
TGCGCCAGCAGCGCTCCGGGACAGGCTTACGAGCAGTACTTC
CASSAPGQAYEQYF